A single sample gave rise to the 14 T cell receptor beta chains below, sequenced in a study of blood T cell repertoires in COVID-19. The assay was immunoSEQ multiplex PCR, and TCRdb's table has in-frame clones only and misses some. This table holds about 130,000 clones, over 75% found once. Source material: peripheral blood. The source of these receptors is a man aged 55-75 years with acute or convalescent COVID-19.

The J gene is TRBJ1-6, the V gene TRBV7-8, with D unresolved. V dropped 2 bases and J dropped 0 bases, with 5 bases sitting between them. Germline CDR1 SGHVS, CDR2 FQNEAQ. The CDR3 contains 15 residues. CDR3 in amino acids: CASSLISSYNSPLHF. Here the CDR3 DNA reads TGTGCCAGCAGCTTAATTAGCTCCTATAATTCACCCCTCCACTTT.

This rearrangement joins TRBV9 to TRBJ1-1, with D hard to call. Trimming removed 0 bases at V and 0 bases at J, with 3 bases between. In germline, CDR1 is SGDLS, CDR2 YYNGEE. The CDR3 sequence is 13 residues long. CDR3 nucleotides: TGTGCCAGCAGCGTAGCTTTGAACACTGAAGCTTTCTTT. Residues: CASSVALNTEAFF. The entire variable domain, with the rest obtained from reference TRBV9 and TRBJ1-1, is as follows: DSGVTQTPKHLITATGQRVTLRCSPRSGDLSVYWYQQSLDQGLQFLIQYYNGEERAKGNILERFSAQQFPDLHSELNLSSLELGDSALYFCASSVALNTEAFFGQGTRLTVV.

This chain links TRBV5-6 with TRBJ2-2; 12 bases align to TRBD1. Germline-derived CDR1 and CDR2 are SGHDT and YYEEEE. The CDR3 is made up of 15 amino acids. The ends lost 10 bases at V and 6 bases at J; junction bases unmatched: 10. CDR3 sequence: CAGQTGTGGPGELFF. The CDR3, as DNA: TGTGCCGGTCAGACCGGGACAGGGGGCCCCGGGGAGCTGTTTTTT.

This sequence joins TRBV7-9 and TRBJ2-7, with 8 bases lining up with TRBD2. V gave up 5 bases and J gave up 0 bases; unmatched junction bases: 3. Germline V gives CDR1 SEHNR, CDR2 FQNEAQ (reference sequence). The CDR3 has 14 amino acids. CDR3 coding DNA: TGTGCCAGCAGCCCGACTAGCGACTCCTACGAGCAGTACTTC. It codes for CASSPTSDSYEQYF.

This clone was seen a handful of times. This chain connects TRBV4-2 to TRBJ1-3; no definite D call. The CDR3 sequence is 17 residues long. The germline V gene has CDR1 LGHNA and CDR2 YNFKEQ. Between the trimmed V and J ends, which lost 0 bases and 5 bases, there was a span of 17 bases. The CDR3 bases are TGTGCCAGCAGCCAAGACTCCGGGCCCCGGAGGCGAAACACCATATATTTT. As protein: CASSQDSGPRRRNTIYF.

This chain joins TRBV30 and TRBJ1-2, with 8 bases aligning to TRBD1. There are 13 residues in the CDR3. Germline V gives CDR1 GTSNPN, CDR2 SVGIG (reference sequence). Losses at the gene ends were 5 bases for V and 4 bases for J; bases not matched to a gene: 6. The CDR3 reads CAWHRDRPYGYTF. The CDR3 DNA reads TGTGCCTGGCACCGGGACAGGCCCTATGGCTACACCTTC.

This clone was seen at least ten times. V and J are TRBV12-3 or TRBV12-4 and TRBJ2-7; D call uncertain. This CDR3 spans 13 amino acids. The ends were cut back, 6 bases at V and 5 bases at J, with 14 bases in the middle. CDR3 sequence (DNA): TGTGCCAGCAGCCCTGGTTGGGCCCACGAGCAGTACTTC. This codes for CASSPGWAHEQYF.

This sequence joins TRBV19 and TRBJ1-6, with D perhaps matching TRBD1 (5 bases). Germline V gene data show CDR1 as LNHDA and CDR2 as SQIVND (reference sequence). The V end lost 9 bases, the J end lost 9 bases, and 18 bases lay between the germline ends. The length of the CDR3 is 14 residues. The CDR3 loop reads CASSLVGGTSPLHF. CDR3 DNA: TGTGCCAGCTCCCTAGTCGGGGGAACTTCACCCCTCCACTTT.

J is TRBJ2-1 and V is TRBV5-1, with 11 nucleotides matching TRBD2. In germline, CDR1 is SGHRS, CDR2 YFSETQ. The J segment lost 5 bases and the V segment lost 1 base, leaving 5 bases of the junction unmatched. This CDR3 is built from 16 residues. In nucleotides, the CDR3 is TGCGCCAGCAGCTTGACTAGCGGGAGTAGCAACAATGAGCAGTTCTTC. This codes for CASSLTSGSSNNEQFF.

The J gene is TRBJ1-4, the V gene TRBV19, with D hard to call. The CDR3 loop spans 12 amino acids. V was cut by 9 bases and J by 6 bases, with 11 bases left in between. The germline gives CDR1 LNHDA, CDR2 SQIVND (reference sequence). The CDR3 is CASGNDYEKLFF. The CDR3 DNA follows: TGTGCCAGCGGTAACGACTATGAAAAACTGTTTTTT.

The V gene is TRBV20-1, the J gene TRBJ2-5, with D hard to call. This CDR3 region has 11 residues. The germline V and J ends were trimmed by 6 bases and 5 bases, with 10 bases remaining between them. Germline V gene lookup returns CDR1 DFQATT and CDR2 SNEGSKA (reference sequence). The CDR3 loop reads CSAPLGETQYF. The DNA of the CDR3 is TGCAGTGCACCCCTCGGGGAGACCCAGTACTTC.

The chain has TRBV2 and TRBJ2-7; 7 bases are shared with TRBD1. Germline-derived CDR1 and CDR2 are SNHLY and FYNNEI. This CDR3 is 14 amino acids long. Trimming cost V 6 bases and J 0 bases; bases outside gene matches: 5. CDR3 nucleotide sequence: TGTGCCAGCAGGACCGGGACAGACTCCTACGAGCAGTACTTC. Its protein is CASRTGTDSYEQYF.

The J gene is TRBJ2-7, the V gene TRBV5-1, with 8 bases aligning to TRBD2. Germline CDR1 reads SGHRS; CDR2 reads YFSETQ. This CDR3 is 15 amino acids long. The ends lost 3 bases at V and 3 bases at J; junction bases unmatched: 8. CDR3 DNA: TGCGCCAGCAGCTGGAAACTAGCGGAAGACTACGAGCAGTACTTC. Amino acids: CASSWKLAEDYEQYF.

The chain links TRBV12-3 or TRBV12-4 to TRBJ2-2; a weak D match, TRBD2 (5 bases). The CDR3 totals 12 residues. V lost 3 bases and J 6 bases, leaving 5 bases between the germline ends. The chain's CDR3 is CASSLRAGELFF. CDR3 coding DNA: TGTGCCAGCAGTTTGAGGGCCGGGGAGCTGTTTTTT.